Presented here are 12 T cell receptor beta chains from one specimen sequenced in a study of T-cell reconstitution after alpha-beta-depleted transplantation in children. Construction of the TCRbeta library involved unique molecular identifiers. TCRdb re-analysed the PCR reads in MiXCR, keeping a single row per CDR3 protein. This sample has roughly 50,000 distinct CDR3 sequences, with approximately 46% found just once. Sequences were derived from PBMCs, mostly from graft donor cells, sampled 360 days after TCRalphabeta/CD19-depleted stem cell transplant. The receptor set was obtained from a male patient between 10 and 17 years old who had a stem cell transplant for acute lymphoblastic leukemia, so the T cells may come from the graft donor.

The rearrangement joins TRBV6-1 to TRBJ2-5; D is uncertain. Per germline, CDR1 MNHNS and CDR2 SASEGT. With 6 bases removed from V and 2 bases from J, the gap between germline ends came to 16 bases. The CDR3 covers 15 residues. The CDR3 sequence is CASRPLISEQETQYF. CDR3 coding DNA: TGTGCCAGCAGACCCCTGATTTCGGAACAAGAGACCCAGTACTTC.

The chain is built from TRBV24-1 and TRBJ2-1; the match to TRBD2 covers 12 bases. The length of the CDR3 is 16 residues. The trim removed 1 base at V and 7 bases at J, leaving 4 bases unmatched. CDR1 KGHDR and CDR2 SFDVKD come from the germline V gene. CDR3 nucleotides: TGTGCCACCAGTGATTTAGGGCTAGCGGGAGGGAATGAGCAGTTCTTC. It codes for CATSDLGLAGGNEQFF.

The V and J genes are TRBV5-1 and TRBJ2-3; 9 bases match TRBD2. The germline V gene has CDR1 SGHRS and CDR2 YFSETQ. CDR3 length: 16 amino acids. Germline trimming cut 4 bases from V and 1 base from J; bases unmatched to any gene: 7. CDR3 sequence reads: CASSDGVAGGTDTQYF. The CDR3 bases are TGCGCCAGCAGCGATGGGGTAGCGGGGGGCACAGATACGCAGTATTTT.

This clonotype was detected only a few times. The J gene is TRBJ2-5, the V gene TRBV11-3; 7 nucleotides agree with TRBD2. The V gene end was trimmed by 11 bases and the J gene end by 0 bases; junction bases not matched to a gene: 6. This CDR3 has 13 amino acids. Germline V gene data show CDR1 as SGHNT and CDR2 as YENEEA. The CDR3 nucleotides are TGTGCCGCAGAGGGACTACACCAAGAGACCCAGTACTTC. Encoded protein: CAAEGLHQETQYF.

Only one count was recorded for this clonotype. This rearrangement joins TRBV12-3 or TRBV12-4 to TRBJ2-2; TRBD1 is a possible D gene (6 bases). Trimming removed 6 bases at V and 0 bases at J, with 14 bases between. The CDR3 has 16 residues. This chain's CDR3 is CASSYWTAANTGELFF. In nucleotides, the CDR3 is TGTGCCAGCAGCTATTGGACAGCCGCGAACACCGGGGAGCTGTTTTTT.

The table lists this clonotype with a few counts. This chain connects TRBV24-1 to TRBJ2-3; the match to TRBD2 covers 8 bases. This CDR3 is built from 16 residues. V shed 2 bases, J shed 4 bases, and the junction held 7 bases outside the gene matches. Germline assignment: CDR1 KGHDR and CDR2 SFDVKD. This chain's CDR3 is CATSDYYGTRPDTQYF. DNA for the CDR3: TGTGCCACCAGTGATTATTACGGGACTAGGCCAGATACGCAGTATTTT.

This chain uses TRBV11-2 with TRBJ2-7; D call uncertain. Looked up from germline, CDR1 is SGHAT and CDR2 is FQNNGV. V lost 1 base, J lost 2 bases, and 24 bases lay in between. The CDR3 runs 19 residues. The CDR3 spells CASSLGDVFSDRAPYEQYF. DNA of the CDR3: TGTGCCAGCAGCTTAGGCGACGTTTTTTCTGATAGAGCCCCCTACGAGCAGTACTTC.

Here the CDR3 DNA reads TGCGCCAGCAGTCCGACTGGAGTGTCGGGACCACACACAGATACGCAGTATTTT. It yields the protein CASSPTGVSGPHTDTQYF. The chain recombines TRBV5-1 with TRBJ2-3, with D possibly being TRBD1 or TRBD2 (5 bases each). From germline, CDR1 is SGHRS and CDR2 YFSETQ. Trimming removed 5 bases from V and 2 bases from J, with 24 bases in between. The CDR3 covers 18 residues.

With respect to this clonotype: Mismatch with germline at one junction end may stem from a read error. This chain links TRBV20-1 with TRBJ2-1, with TRBD1 matching 7 bases. In germline, CDR1 is DFQATT, CDR2 SNEGSKA (reference sequence). The CDR3 is 17 residues long. The CDR3 nucleotides are TGCTGTGCTAGAGACTACAGGGGCCCCCACTCCTACAATGAGCAGTTCTTC. This encodes CCARDYRGPHSYNEQFF.

This clonotype has just a few counts. This chain joins TRBV12-3 or TRBV12-4 and TRBJ2-3; 10 bases are shared with TRBD1. V was pared by 6 bases and J by 1 base, with 4 bases of the junction left unmatched. This CDR3 is built from 15 residues. CDR3 bases: TGTGCCAGCAGCCAGGACAGGGGGGGCACAGATACGCAGTATTTT. It is translated as CASSQDRGGTDTQYF.

A note on this clonotype: Germline is not matched at one junction end, which may reflect a read error. The chain has TRBV4-3 and TRBJ2-3; D gene ambiguous. This CDR3 has 16 amino acids. CDR1 is LGHNA, CDR2 YSLEER, per germline. The CDR3 reads CASSKEVAMGTDTQYF. The DNA for the CDR3 is TGCGCCAGCAGCAAAGAAGTCGCGATGGGCACAGATACGCAGTATTTT.

The V call is TRBV19, the J call TRBJ2-1, with D hard to call. V was shortened by 8 bases and J by 0 bases, with 11 bases between the two germline ends. CDR3 length: 14 residues. Germline V gene data show CDR1 as LNHDA and CDR2 as SQIVND (reference sequence). CDR3 DNA: TGTGCCAGTTCTGAACTGAGCTCCTACAATGAGCAGTTCTTC. This encodes CASSELSSYNEQFF.